This TCR beta chain was retrieved from a study of blood T cell repertoires in COVID-19. As for the study in general: The United States, Italy and Spain supplied acute and convalescent COVID-19 samples. PBMCs, B-cell-depleted T cells, or T cells provided the cDNA or gDNA that made up the material.

The Seattle patients joined while their infection was active and were tracked longitudinally afterward. The CDR3 runs 13 residues. CDR1 and CDR2 (germline): SGHAT, FQNNGV. V lost 5 bases, J lost 7 bases, and 15 bases lay in between. Under the authors' procedure: Amplification from reference gene primers served as the basis for estimated nucleated cell counts. TCRdb's copy holds only in-frame clones and misses some; the assay was immunoSEQ multiplex PCR. That table is the source of V, J and clone size, and D and trimming were worked out from the DNA. The sample yields 150,000 or so clones, 75% to 90% seen once.

The source of this sequence is a man younger than 35 with COVID-19, enrolled during active disease. The chain carries TRBV11-2 and TRBJ2-7; maybe TRBD1 (5 bases). What was sequenced was peripheral blood. For the CDR3, the DNA is TGTGCCAGCAGCGTAGGACACCCCCTGGAGCAGTACTTC. It codes for CASSVGHPLEQYF.